The 17 T cell receptor beta chains listed next were all sequenced from one sample in a study of resident and recirculating memory T cells in vitiligo. TCRdb keeps only in-frame clones here, not all; method: immunoSEQ multiplex PCR. This sample has roughly 80,000 clones; about 90% occur once, and the top ten carry more than 4.5%. What was sequenced was blood. These receptors all come from a male donor with vitiligo.

The genes are TRBV27 and TRBJ1-1; tentatively, D is TRBD1 (5 bases). This CDR3 contains 15 residues. V was clipped by 6 bases and J by 5 bases, with 19 bases between them. Germline V gene sequence: CDR1 MNHEY, CDR2 SMNVEV (reference sequence). The CDR3 loop reads CASSLWRGERTEAFF. The CDR3 bases are TGTGCCAGCAGCCTTTGGAGGGGCGAGAGGACTGAAGCTTTCTTT.

The chain joins TRBV2 to TRBJ2-1, with 13 bases identical to TRBD2. The CDR3 length is 15 residues. V lost 8 bases and J lost 1; bases outside the gene matches: 2. CDR1 and CDR2 from the germline V gene are SNHLY and FYNNEI. CDR3 bases: TGTGCCAGCCGGACTAGCGGGAGTTCCTACAATGAGCAGTTCTTC. Its protein product is CASRTSGSSYNEQFF.

V usage is TRBV7-2 and J usage is TRBJ2-4; D is possibly TRBD1 (6 bases). V was clipped by 6 bases and J by 2 bases, with 11 bases between them. Germline CDR1 and CDR2: SGHTA and FQGNSA. The CDR3 runs to 14 residues. As DNA, the CDR3 is TGTGCCAGCAGAGCTGGACAGCCCAAAAACATTCAGTACTTC. It yields the protein CASRAGQPKNIQYF.

The chain employs TRBV6-5 and TRBJ1-2; no firm D call. V lost 5 bases, J lost 3 bases, and 16 bases lay in between. CDR3 size: 15 residues. Germline-derived CDR1 and CDR2 are MNHEY and SVGAGI. The CDR3 DNA sequence: TGTGCCAGCAGTGTTCAGAGCGGCCTGTACTATGGCTACACCTTC. Its translation is CASSVQSGLYYGYTF.

The rearrangement joins TRBV5-1 to TRBJ2-7; 8 nucleotides align to TRBD2. The ends lost 2 bases at V and 4 bases at J; junction bases unmatched: 2. This CDR3 contains 13 residues. Germline CDR1 reads SGHRS; CDR2 reads YFSETQ. CDR3 DNA sequence: TGCGCCAGCAGCTTTACTAGCGGATACGAGCAGTACTTC. Encoded protein: CASSFTSGYEQYF. Complete variable domain (other parts from reference TRBV5-1 and TRBJ2-7): KAGVTQTPRYLIKTRGQQVTLSCSPISGHRSVSWYQQTPGQGLQFLFEYFSETQRNKGNFPGRFSGRQFSNSRSEMNVSTLELGDSALYLCASSFTSGYEQYFGPGTRLTVT.

With respect to this clone: A read error may account for a junction end that differs from germline. V is TRBV29-1 and J is TRBJ2-1; 8 bases fit TRBD2. From germline, CDR1 is SQVTM and CDR2 ANQGSEA. The CDR3 has 16 residues. For the CDR3, the DNA is TGCAGCGTTGATGGCGGGAGGCCTAGCTCCTACAATGGGCAGTTCTTC. It translates to CSVDGGRPSSYNGQFF.

This chain links TRBV28 with TRBJ2-7; 8 bases align to TRBD1. Germline V lookup: CDR1 MDHEN, CDR2 SYDVKM. This CDR3 has 14 amino acids. J was trimmed by 2 bases and V by 6 bases; bases with no gene match: 6. This CDR3 is CASRGDRLAYEQYF. The CDR3 DNA sequence: TGTGCCAGCAGGGGGGACAGGCTAGCCTACGAGCAGTACTTC.

The chain has TRBV28 and TRBJ2-1; D is undetermined. The CDR3 consists of 12 residues. V was pared by 1 base and J by 7 bases, with 5 bases between. Germline V gives CDR1 MDHEN, CDR2 SYDVKM. The CDR3 DNA is TGTGCCAGCAGTTTATACAGAAATGAGCAGTTCTTC. Translation gives CASSLYRNEQFF.

V is TRBV5-6 and J is TRBJ2-7; 8 bases match TRBD1. With 4 bases clipped from V and 5 bases from J, the junction kept 8 bases outside the gene matches. This CDR3 is 14 amino acids long. Germline CDR1 reads SGHDT; CDR2 reads YYEEEE. This CDR3 is CASSRGQGSHEQYF. The CDR3 DNA reads TGTGCCAGCAGCCGTGGACAGGGTTCCCACGAGCAGTACTTC.

The rearrangement links TRBV6-5 to TRBJ2-1; D may be TRBD2 (6 bases). Germline V gene sequence: CDR1 MNHEY, CDR2 SVGAGI. This CDR3 spans 14 amino acids. Trimming stripped 5 bases from V and 8 bases from J, with 16 bases between. The CDR3 DNA sequence: TGTGCCAGCAGTCGAGCGGGCCCGAGGGATGAGCAGTTCTTC. Amino acids: CASSRAGPRDEQFF.

V gene TRBV11-1 combines with J gene TRBJ2-3; D might be TRBD2 (6 bases). The V gene lost 7 bases and the J gene lost 2 bases, with 10 bases spanning the gap. Germline CDR1 and CDR2: SGHAT and FQDESV (reference sequence). The CDR3 runs to 13 residues. The CDR3 is CASKTRITDTQYF. CDR3 DNA: TGTGCCAGCAAGACTAGAATCACAGATACGCAGTATTTT.

The gene calls are TRBV5-1 and TRBJ2-3; 11 bases are a match to TRBD2. The CDR3 is 16 residues long. The J segment lost 4 bases and the V segment lost 3 bases, leaving 7 bases of the junction unmatched. CDR1 and CDR2 (germline): SGHRS, YFSETQ. CDR3 in amino acids: CASSSYSGGGSDTQYF. The CDR3 coding sequence is TGCGCCAGCAGCTCGTATAGCGGGGGGGGCTCAGATACGCAGTATTTT.

This rearrangement joins TRBV7-8 to TRBJ1-5, with TRBD1 matching over 8 bases. Per the germline V gene, CDR1 is SGHVS and CDR2 is FQNEAQ. V lost 0 bases, J lost 3 bases, and 7 bases stayed unmatched. The CDR3 contains 17 residues. The CDR3 DNA is TGTGCCAGCAGCTTAGCAATACAGGGGGGATACAATCAGCCCCAGCATTTT. Protein product: CASSLAIQGGYNQPQHF.

V usage is TRBV9 and J usage is TRBJ2-2; 7 bases fit TRBD1. The CDR3 is 14 amino acids. Germline CDR1 SGDLS, CDR2 YYNGEE. Trimming at V came to 4 bases and at J to 2 bases, leaving 2 bases not matched to a gene. The DNA for the CDR3 is TGTGCCAGCAGCCGGGACAGAAACACCGGGGAGCTGTTTTTT. Amino acids: CASSRDRNTGELFF.

The V call is TRBV5-1, the J call TRBJ2-4; D may be TRBD1 (5 bases). Germline CDR1 reads SGHRS; CDR2 reads YFSETQ. Trimming left V 3 bases short and J 1 base short, with 8 bases between. The CDR3 runs 14 residues. The CDR3, as DNA: TGCGCCAGCAGCTCCCCAGGGGCCAAAAACATTCAGTACTTC. It encodes CASSSPGAKNIQYF.

CDR3 sequence: CASKAVNTGELFF. The CDR3 bases are TGTGCCAGTAAGGCGGTGAACACCGGGGAGCTGTTTTTT. The chain joins TRBV19 to TRBJ2-2; D is unclear. There are 13 residues in the CDR3. Germline CDR1 LNHDA, CDR2 SQIVND (reference sequence). Deletions cut 7 bases from V and 1 base from J, with 7 bases between.

The CDR3 bases are TGTGCCAGCAGCTTGACGGGTCCCCGTGTTAATGAGCAGTTCTTC. It translates to CASSLTGPRVNEQFF. This chain uses TRBV11-1 with TRBJ2-1; no firm D call. CDR1 is SGHAT and CDR2 is FQDESV in the germline V gene (reference sequence). V was shortened by 3 bases and J by 7 bases, with 16 bases between the two germline ends. There are 15 residues in the CDR3.